This TCR beta chain stems from a study of monozygotic twins with inflammatory bowel disease. Study-wide results and limits: On the inverse Simpson index, IBD patients scored lower for TCRbeta diversity than healthy co-twins. Especially where disease activity was present, IBD patients had fewer clonotypes in common with others than healthy twins did.

As for this clonotype: Its antigen remains unknown.

Whole blood, unsorted for T cells, was the source of total RNA. The study subjected TCRalpha and TCRbeta cDNA to two nested PCRs of around 15 and 9 cycles. From its re-call of the 5' RACE reads, TCRdb lists each CDR3 protein once, without DNA. The sample table includes about 380,000 distinct CDR3 sequences. Germline lookup yields CDR1 DFQATT and CDR2 SNEGSKA (reference sequence). The CDR3 extends over 15 amino acids. The sequencing input was blood. The TCR originated in a human donor with ulcerative colitis or Crohn's disease, or a healthy co-twin of an affected twin (not recorded which). This rearrangement joins TRBV20-1 to TRBJ2-3; the D gene TCRdb calls, TRBD1, cannot be checked with no DNA. CDR3 sequence: CSVIQGASRADTQYF.